This TCR beta chain was found in a study of blood T cell repertoires in COVID-19. The overall study: Some COVID-19 samples were acute and others convalescent; all came from the United States, Italy and Spain.

CDR1 and CDR2 from the germline V gene are WNHNN and SYGVQD (reference sequence). The CDR3 has 11 residues. V lost 3 bases and J 5 bases, leaving 2 bases between the germline ends. Sequenced by immunoSEQ multiplex PCR; TCRdb stores in-frame clones only, minus some. The data hold about 320,000 clones, with about 82% observed a single time. Sequencing was done on a sample of peripheral blood. This chain links TRBV10-1 with TRBJ2-1; D gene ambiguous. The sequence was obtained from a human donor in a cohort sampled during active COVID-19. CDR3 DNA: TGCGCCAGCAGTGATAACAATGAGCAGTTCTTC. Translated, it gives CASSDNNEQFF.